This record looks at one T cell receptor (beta chain) sequence and its context. The antigen is unknown. Just one base apart from a much larger clone, this may be a read error. Other nucleotide sequences from this sample produce the same CDR3. This sample was included in a study of cytomegalovirus exposure and HLA in healthy donors. General study points: Reportedly, cytomegalovirus status was diagnosed with high sensitivity and specificity. Within a later analysis, the majority of CMV-associated TCR beta chains appeared HLA-restricted.

PCR used 60 Vbeta primers and 13 Jbeta primers. Here immunoSEQ multiplex PCR was the method, and the copy in TCRdb shows in-frame clones only, minus some. The sample carries 100,000 or so clones, roughly 60% recorded once. Donors had nominal health at sampling but likely had unrecorded immune exposures. The sequence derives from a woman aged 30 to 39 in good health and CMV-seropositive. Source material: PBMCs.

The CDR3 sequence is CASSLFGGLNNEQFF. The CDR3 nucleotides are TGTGCCAGCAGCTTGTTCGGGGGTTTAAACAATGAGCAGTTCTTC. The chain recombines TRBV7-6 with TRBJ2-1, with a weak D call TRBD2 (6 bases). Germline lookup yields CDR1 SGHVS and CDR2 FNYEAQ. Trimming pared 3 bases from V and 5 bases from J, leaving 14 bases between. This CDR3 has 15 amino acids.